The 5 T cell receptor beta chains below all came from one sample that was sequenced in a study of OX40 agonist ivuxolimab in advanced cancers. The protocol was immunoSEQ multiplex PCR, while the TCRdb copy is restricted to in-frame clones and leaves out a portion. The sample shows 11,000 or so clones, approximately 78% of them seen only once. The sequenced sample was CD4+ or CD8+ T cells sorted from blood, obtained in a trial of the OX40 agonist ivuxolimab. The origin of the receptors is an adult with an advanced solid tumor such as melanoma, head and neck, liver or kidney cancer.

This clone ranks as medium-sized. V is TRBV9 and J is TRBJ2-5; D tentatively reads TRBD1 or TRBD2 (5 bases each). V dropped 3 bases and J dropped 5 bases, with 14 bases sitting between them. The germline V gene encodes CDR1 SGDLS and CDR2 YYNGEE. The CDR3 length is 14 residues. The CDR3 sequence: CASSAEGSWETQYF. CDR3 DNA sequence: TGTGCCAGCAGCGCCGAGGGGAGCTGGGAGACCCAGTACTTC. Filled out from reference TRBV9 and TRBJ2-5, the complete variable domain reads DSGVTQTPKHLITATGQRVTLRCSPRSGDLSVYWYQQSLDQGLQFLIQYYNGEERAKGNILERFSAQQFPDLHSELNLSSLELGDSALYFCASSAEGSWETQYFGPGTRLLVL.

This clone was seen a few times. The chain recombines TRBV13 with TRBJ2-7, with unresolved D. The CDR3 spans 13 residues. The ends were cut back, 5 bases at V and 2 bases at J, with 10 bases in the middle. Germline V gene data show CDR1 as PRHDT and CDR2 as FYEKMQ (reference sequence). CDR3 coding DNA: TGTGCCAGCAGCACACGCCTCACCTACGAGCAGTACTTC. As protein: CASSTRLTYEQYF.

The CDR3 here is CASSLARNEKLFF. Here the CDR3 DNA reads TGTGCCAGCAGCTTAGCCCGGAATGAAAAACTGTTTTTT. This chain links TRBV7-6 with TRBJ1-4; D gene uncertain. CDR1 is SGHVS and CDR2 is FNYEAQ in the germline V gene. With 0 bases removed from V and 5 bases from J, the gap between germline ends came to 4 bases. This CDR3 spans 13 amino acids.

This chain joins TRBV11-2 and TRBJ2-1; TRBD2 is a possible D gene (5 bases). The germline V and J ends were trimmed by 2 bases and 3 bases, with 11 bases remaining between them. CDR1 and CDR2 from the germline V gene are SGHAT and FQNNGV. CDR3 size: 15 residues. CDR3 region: CASSLTGSYYNEQFF. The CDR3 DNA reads TGTGCCAGCAGCTTAACGGGGTCCTACTACAATGAGCAGTTCTTC.

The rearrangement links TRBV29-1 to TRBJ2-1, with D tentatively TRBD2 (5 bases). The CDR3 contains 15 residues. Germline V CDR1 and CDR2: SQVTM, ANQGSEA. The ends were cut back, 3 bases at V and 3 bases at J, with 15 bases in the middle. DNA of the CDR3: TGCAGCGTTGAGTCCCGGGGAGCAGTCTACAATGAGCAGTTCTTC. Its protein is CSVESRGAVYNEQFF.